A single sample is the source of the 13 T cell receptor beta chains below, sequenced in a study of Graves' ophthalmopathy and Graves' hyperthyroidism. Investigators amplified TCR beta CDR3 regions from RNA transcripts. HTBI-primed first-round RT-PCR preceded second-round multiplex PCR. TCRdb independently ran MiXCR on the multiplex PCR reads; one entry per CDR3 protein. The sample comprises about 620,000 distinct CDR3 sequences, 20% to 25% of which are singletons, and about 6.6% rests with the top ten. Sequencing was done on a sample of peripheral blood. Receptors originate from a woman under 30 with stable Graves' hyperthyroidism. Some clones in this sample may be carry-over from other donors' samples.

The chain is built from TRBV6-5 and TRBJ1-5; D remains ambiguous. V was shortened by 0 bases and J by 0 bases, with 6 bases between the two germline ends. Germline loops: CDR1 MNHEY, CDR2 SVGAGI. CDR3 size: 15 residues. CDR3 in amino acids: CASSYSYVSNQPQHF. CDR3 nucleotides: TGTGCCAGCAGTTACTCGTACGTTAGCAATCAGCCCCAGCATTTT.

This clonotype was picked up many times. The chain has TRBV6-5 and TRBJ1-2; the D gene is possibly TRBD1 (6 bases). The V gene's germline CDR1 is MNHEY and CDR2 SVGAGI. The CDR3 length is 11 residues. The V end was cut by 2 bases, the J end by 10 bases, with 8 bases between. The CDR3 here is CASSYGQLYTF. CDR3 coding DNA: TGTGCCAGCAGTTACGGACAGCTCTACACCTTC.

This clonotype was counted at least ten times. This chain connects TRBV11-2 to TRBJ1-1; TRBD1 matches at 11 bases. This CDR3 region has 15 residues. V was pared by 1 base and J by 8 bases, with 6 bases of the junction left unmatched. The V gene's germline CDR1 is SGHAT and CDR2 FQNNGV. The CDR3 spells CASSLGGQGAPEAFF. The CDR3 DNA reads TGTGCCAGCAGCTTAGGAGGACAGGGGGCCCCCGAAGCTTTCTTT.

V and J are TRBV19 and TRBJ2-7; D gene unclear. Germline V gene lookup returns CDR1 LNHDA and CDR2 SQIVND (reference sequence). The CDR3 spans 13 residues. V dropped 4 bases and J dropped 0 bases, with 7 bases sitting between them. The CDR3 nucleotides read TGTGCCAGTAGTACGGAGAGCTCCTACGAGCAGTACTTC. As protein: CASSTESSYEQYF.

The chain employs TRBV12-3 or TRBV12-4 and TRBJ1-1, with a weak D call TRBD1 (5 bases). The CDR3 is made up of 14 amino acids. V dropped 8 bases and J dropped 4 bases, with 17 bases sitting between them. CDR3 loop: CASCRLGGTTEAFF. The CDR3 coding sequence is TGTGCCAGCTGCCGCCTCGGAGGGACCACTGAAGCTTTCTTT.

The table lists this clonotype with a few counts. This chain joins TRBV7-2 and TRBJ2-5; D may be TRBD2 (5 bases). The germline V gene has CDR1 SGHTA and CDR2 FQGNSA. The CDR3 loop spans 15 amino acids. Trimming stripped 2 bases from V and 5 bases from J, with 15 bases between. The CDR3, as DNA: TGTGCCAGCAGCTTAAGAGGACGGGAACTGGAGACCCAGTACTTC. Protein product: CASSLRGRELETQYF. Filled out from reference TRBV7-2 and TRBJ2-5, the complete variable domain reads GAGVSQSPSNKVTEKGKDVELRCDPISGHTALYWYRQSLGQGLEFLIYFQGNSAPDKSGLPSDRFSAERTGGSVSTLTIQRTQQEDSAVYLCASSLRGRELETQYFGPGTRLLVL.

To note about this clonotype: This sequence may be a read error, since a much larger clone differs from it by one base. The V call is TRBV25-1, the J call TRBJ1-1, with D unclear. The CDR3 is 15 amino acids. The V gene's germline CDR1 is MGHDK and CDR2 SYGVNS. The CDR3 nucleotides read TGTGCCTGCAGTGAGTCATTGGCGCCGGGAACTGAAGCTTTCTTT. Its protein is CACSESLAPGTEAFF.

The chain links TRBV12-3 or TRBV12-4 to TRBJ2-5; 10 positions agree with TRBD1. The CDR3 is 16 amino acids. Trimming removed 5 bases from V and 2 bases from J; junction bases left unmatched: 8. The CDR3 nucleotides read TGTGCCAGCAGTCCCTCGACAGGGGGCCAGCAAGAGACCCAGTACTTC. It translates to CASSPSTGGQQETQYF.

The chain has TRBV29-1 and TRBJ2-7; 7 positions agree with TRBD2. CDR3 size: 12 residues. The germline V gene has CDR1 SQVTM and CDR2 ANQGSEA. Losses at the gene ends were 3 bases for V and 2 bases for J; bases not matched to a gene: 1. CDR3 region: CSVESGAYEQYF. Here the CDR3 DNA reads TGCAGCGTTGAGAGCGGGGCCTACGAGCAGTACTTC.

This chain joins TRBV18 and TRBJ1-2; D not certain. The CDR3 contains 13 residues. The V end lost 1 base, the J end lost 3 bases, and 6 bases lay between the germline ends. The V gene's germline CDR1 is KGHSH and CDR2 LQKENI. DNA of the CDR3: TGTGCCAGCTCACCACAGGCGGACTATGGCTACACCTTC. It yields the protein CASSPQADYGYTF.

This clonotype was observed at least ten times. The rearrangement joins TRBV25-1 to TRBJ2-2; TRBD1 aligns across 8 bases. Germline V gene data show CDR1 as MGHDK and CDR2 as SYGVNS. This CDR3 has 13 residues. The CDR3 is CVTGGDNTGELFF. The DNA for the CDR3 is TGTGTAACAGGGGGAGATAACACCGGGGAGCTGTTTTTT.

This clonotype was counted many times. This CDR3 reads CASSVSAGNPYEQYF. The CDR3 coding sequence is TGTGCCAGCAGCGTATCGGCGGGAAATCCCTACGAGCAGTACTTC. The V and J genes are TRBV9 and TRBJ2-7; D perhaps matches TRBD2 (6 bases). The ends were cut back, 1 base at V and 2 bases at J, with 13 bases in the middle. CDR1 and CDR2 from the germline V gene are SGDLS and YYNGEE. The CDR3 covers 15 residues.

CDR3: CASSWGSGAYEQYF. CDR3 DNA sequence: TGTGCCAGCAGTTGGGGATCTGGGGCCTACGAGCAGTACTTC. This chain connects TRBV6-5 to TRBJ2-7; the D is unclear. Germline lookup yields CDR1 MNHEY and CDR2 SVGAGI. The CDR3 extends over 14 amino acids. Trimming cost V 4 bases and J 2 bases, with 12 bases left between them.